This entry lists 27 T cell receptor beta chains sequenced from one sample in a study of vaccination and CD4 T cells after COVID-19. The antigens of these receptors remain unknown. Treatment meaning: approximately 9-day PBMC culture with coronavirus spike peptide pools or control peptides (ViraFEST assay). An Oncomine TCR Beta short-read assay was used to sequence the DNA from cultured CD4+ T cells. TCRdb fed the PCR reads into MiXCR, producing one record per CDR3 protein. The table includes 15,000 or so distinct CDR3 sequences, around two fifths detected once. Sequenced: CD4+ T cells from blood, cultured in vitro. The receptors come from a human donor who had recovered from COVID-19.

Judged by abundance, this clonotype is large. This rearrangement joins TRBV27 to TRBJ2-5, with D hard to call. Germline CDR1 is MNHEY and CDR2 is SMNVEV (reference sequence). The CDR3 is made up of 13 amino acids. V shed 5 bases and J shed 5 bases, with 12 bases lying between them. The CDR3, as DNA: TGTGCCAGCAGTCCCCTGATGGAGGAGACCCAGTACTTC. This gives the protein CASSPLMEETQYF.

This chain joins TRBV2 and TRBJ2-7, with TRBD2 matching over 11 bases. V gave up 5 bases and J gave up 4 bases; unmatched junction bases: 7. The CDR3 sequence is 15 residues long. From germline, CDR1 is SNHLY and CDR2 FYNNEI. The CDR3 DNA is TGTGCCAGCAGTACTAGCGGGAGTTGGAGTTACGAGCAGTACTTC. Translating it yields CASSTSGSWSYEQYF.

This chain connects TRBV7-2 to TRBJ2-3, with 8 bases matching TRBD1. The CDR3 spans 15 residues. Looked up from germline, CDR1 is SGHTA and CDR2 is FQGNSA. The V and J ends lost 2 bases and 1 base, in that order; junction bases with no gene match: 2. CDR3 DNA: TGTGCCAGCAGCTTACAGACAGGGGGCACAGATACGCAGTATTTT. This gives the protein CASSLQTGGTDTQYF.

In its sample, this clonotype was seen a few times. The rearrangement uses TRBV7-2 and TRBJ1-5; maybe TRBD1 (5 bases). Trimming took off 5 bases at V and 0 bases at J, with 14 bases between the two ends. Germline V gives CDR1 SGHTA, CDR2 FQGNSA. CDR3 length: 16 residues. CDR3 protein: CASSARTLNSNQPQHF. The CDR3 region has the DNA TGTGCCAGCAGCGCCCGGACACTAAATAGCAATCAGCCCCAGCATTTT. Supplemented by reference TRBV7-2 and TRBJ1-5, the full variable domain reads GAGVSQSPSNKVTEKGKDVELRCDPISGHTALYWYRQSLGQGLEFLIYFQGNSAPDKSGLPSDRFSAERTGGSVSTLTIQRTQQEDSAVYLCASSARTLNSNQPQHFGDGTRLSIL.

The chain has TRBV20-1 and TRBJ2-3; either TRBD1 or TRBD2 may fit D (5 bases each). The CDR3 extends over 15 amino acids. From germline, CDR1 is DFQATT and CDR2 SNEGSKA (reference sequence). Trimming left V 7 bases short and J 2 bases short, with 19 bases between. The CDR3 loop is CSGPLRGGTTDTQYF. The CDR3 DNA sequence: TGCAGTGGACCCCTACGGGGCGGAACCACAGATACGCAGTATTTT.

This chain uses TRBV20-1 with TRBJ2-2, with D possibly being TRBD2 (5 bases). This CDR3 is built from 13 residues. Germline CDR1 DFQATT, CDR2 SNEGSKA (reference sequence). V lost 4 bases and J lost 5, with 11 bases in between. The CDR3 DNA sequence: TGCAGTGCTATAAACCGGAGGACCGGGGAGCTGTTTTTT. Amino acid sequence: CSAINRRTGELFF.

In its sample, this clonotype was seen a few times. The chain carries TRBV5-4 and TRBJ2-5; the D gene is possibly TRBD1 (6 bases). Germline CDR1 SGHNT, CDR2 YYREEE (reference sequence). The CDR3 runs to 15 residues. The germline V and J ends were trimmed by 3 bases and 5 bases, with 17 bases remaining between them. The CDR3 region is CASSSRMGAGETQYF. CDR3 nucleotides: TGTGCCAGCAGCTCGCGGATGGGGGCTGGGGAGACCCAGTACTTC.

The CDR3 is CASSALRHNEQFF. The CDR3 DNA sequence: TGTGCCAGCAGTGCCTTACGTCACAATGAGCAGTTCTTC. V usage is TRBV12-3 or TRBV12-4 and J usage is TRBJ2-1; D call uncertain. The CDR3 is made up of 13 amino acids. V dropped 5 bases and J dropped 5 bases, with 10 bases sitting between them.

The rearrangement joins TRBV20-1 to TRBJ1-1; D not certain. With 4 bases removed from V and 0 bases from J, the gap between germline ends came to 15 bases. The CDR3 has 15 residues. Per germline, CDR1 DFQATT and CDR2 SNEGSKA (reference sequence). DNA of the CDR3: TGCAGTGCTAAAAAGGGAAGTTTTATGAACACTGAAGCTTTCTTT. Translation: CSAKKGSFMNTEAFF.

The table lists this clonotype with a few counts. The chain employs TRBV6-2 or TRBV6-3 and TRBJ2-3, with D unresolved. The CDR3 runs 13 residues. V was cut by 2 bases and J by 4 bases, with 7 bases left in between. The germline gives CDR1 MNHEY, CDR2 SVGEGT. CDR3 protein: CASSYHPADTQYF. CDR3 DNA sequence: TGTGCCAGCAGTTACCATCCAGCAGATACGCAGTATTTT.

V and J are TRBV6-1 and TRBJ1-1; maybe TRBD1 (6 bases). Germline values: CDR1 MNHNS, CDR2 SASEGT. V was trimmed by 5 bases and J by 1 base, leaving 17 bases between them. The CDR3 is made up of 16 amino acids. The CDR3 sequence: CASSRPQGISNTEAFF. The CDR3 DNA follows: TGTGCCAGCAGTCGTCCACAGGGAATTTCGAACACTGAAGCTTTCTTT.

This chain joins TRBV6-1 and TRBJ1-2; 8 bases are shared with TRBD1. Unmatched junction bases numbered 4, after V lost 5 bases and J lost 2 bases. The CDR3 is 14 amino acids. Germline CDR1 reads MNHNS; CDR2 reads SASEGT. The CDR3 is CASSRTGLNYGYTF. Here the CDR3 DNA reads TGTGCCAGCAGTCGGACAGGGTTAAACTATGGCTACACCTTC.

The CDR3 loop is CASSVGTNQNTEAFF. CDR3 sequence (DNA): TGTGCCAGCAGCGTCGGGACAAATCAGAACACTGAAGCTTTCTTT. The V call is TRBV3-1, the J call TRBJ1-1; tentative D call: TRBD1 (6 bases). The CDR3 is 15 amino acids. Per the germline V gene, CDR1 is LGHDT and CDR2 is YNNKEL (reference sequence). Between the trimmed V and J ends, which lost 5 bases and 1 base, there was a span of 14 bases. The variable domain in full, with the rest retrieved from reference TRBV3-1 and TRBJ1-1, is DTAVSQTPKYLVTQMGNDKSIKCEQNLGHDTMYWYKQDSKKFLKIMFSYNNKELIINETVPNRFSPKSPDKAHLNLHINSLELGDSAVYFCASSVGTNQNTEAFFGQGTRLTVV.

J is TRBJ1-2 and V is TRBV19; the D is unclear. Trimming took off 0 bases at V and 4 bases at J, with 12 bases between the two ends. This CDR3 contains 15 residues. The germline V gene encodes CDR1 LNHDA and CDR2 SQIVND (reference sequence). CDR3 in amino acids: CASSIDPSKPYGYTF. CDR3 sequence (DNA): TGTGCCAGTAGTATAGATCCCAGCAAGCCCTATGGCTACACCTTC. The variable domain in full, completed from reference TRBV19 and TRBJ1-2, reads DGGITQSPKYLFRKEGQNVTLSCEQNLNHDAMYWYRQDPGQGLRLIYYSQIVNDFQKGDIAEGYSVSREKKESFPLTVTSAQKNPTAFYLCASSIDPSKPYGYTFGSGTRLTVV.

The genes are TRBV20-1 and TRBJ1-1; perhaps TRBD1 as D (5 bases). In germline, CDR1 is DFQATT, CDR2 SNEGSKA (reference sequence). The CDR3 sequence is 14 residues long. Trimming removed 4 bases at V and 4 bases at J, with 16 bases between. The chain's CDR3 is CSATSGTLVTEAFF. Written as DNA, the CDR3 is TGCAGTGCTACGTCCGGGACTTTGGTCACTGAAGCTTTCTTT.

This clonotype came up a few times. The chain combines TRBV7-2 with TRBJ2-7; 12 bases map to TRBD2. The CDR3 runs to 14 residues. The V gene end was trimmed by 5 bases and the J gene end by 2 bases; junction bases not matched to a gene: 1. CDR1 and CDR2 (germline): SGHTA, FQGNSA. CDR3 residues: CASSRTSGAYEQYF. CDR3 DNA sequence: TGTGCCAGCAGCCGGACTAGCGGGGCCTACGAGCAGTACTTC.

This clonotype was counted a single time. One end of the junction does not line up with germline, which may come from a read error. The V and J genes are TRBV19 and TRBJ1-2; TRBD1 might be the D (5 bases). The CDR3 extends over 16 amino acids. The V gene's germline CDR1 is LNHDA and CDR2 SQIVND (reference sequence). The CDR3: CASSHIDSLQTYGYAF. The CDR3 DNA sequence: TGTGCCAGTAGCCACATTGACAGTCTTCAGACCTATGGCTACGCCTTC.

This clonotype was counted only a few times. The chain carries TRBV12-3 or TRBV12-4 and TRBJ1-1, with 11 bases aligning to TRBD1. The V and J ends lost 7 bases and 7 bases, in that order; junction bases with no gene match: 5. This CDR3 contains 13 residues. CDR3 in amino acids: CASNRDRGIEAFF. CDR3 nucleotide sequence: TGTGCCAGCAACCGGGACAGGGGGATTGAAGCTTTCTTT.

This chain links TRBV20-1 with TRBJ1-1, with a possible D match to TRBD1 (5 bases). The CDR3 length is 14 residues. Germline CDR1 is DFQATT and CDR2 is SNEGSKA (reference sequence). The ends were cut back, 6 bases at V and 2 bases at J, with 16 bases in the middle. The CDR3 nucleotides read TGCAGTGCCCCCCCAGGGCCTTTTAACACTGAAGCTTTCTTT. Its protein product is CSAPPGPFNTEAFF.

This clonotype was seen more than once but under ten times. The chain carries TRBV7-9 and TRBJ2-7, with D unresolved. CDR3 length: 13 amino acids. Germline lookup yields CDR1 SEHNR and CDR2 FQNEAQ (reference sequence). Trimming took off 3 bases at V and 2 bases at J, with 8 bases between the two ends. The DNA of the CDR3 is TGTGCCAGCAGCTTGGGTATGGCCTACGAGCAGTACTTC. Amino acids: CASSLGMAYEQYF.

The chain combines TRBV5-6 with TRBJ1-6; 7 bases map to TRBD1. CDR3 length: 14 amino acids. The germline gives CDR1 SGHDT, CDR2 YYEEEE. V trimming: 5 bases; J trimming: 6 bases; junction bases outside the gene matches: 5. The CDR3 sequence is CASRPYRGNSPLHF. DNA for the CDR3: TGTGCCAGCAGGCCTTACAGGGGTAATTCACCCCTCCACTTT.

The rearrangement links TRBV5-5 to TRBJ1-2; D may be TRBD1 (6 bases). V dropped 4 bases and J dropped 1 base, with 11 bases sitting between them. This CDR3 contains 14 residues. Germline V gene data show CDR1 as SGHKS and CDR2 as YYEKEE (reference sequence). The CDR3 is CASSRIQGNYGYTF. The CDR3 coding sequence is TGTGCCAGCAGCCGTATACAGGGTAACTATGGCTACACCTTC.

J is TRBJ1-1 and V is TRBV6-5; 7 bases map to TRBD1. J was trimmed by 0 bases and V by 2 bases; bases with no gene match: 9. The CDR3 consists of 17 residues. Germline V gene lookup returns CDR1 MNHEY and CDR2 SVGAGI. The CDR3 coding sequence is TGTGCCAGCAGTTACAATTCGGCAGGGGGTCTGAACACTGAAGCTTTCTTT. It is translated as CASSYNSAGGLNTEAFF.

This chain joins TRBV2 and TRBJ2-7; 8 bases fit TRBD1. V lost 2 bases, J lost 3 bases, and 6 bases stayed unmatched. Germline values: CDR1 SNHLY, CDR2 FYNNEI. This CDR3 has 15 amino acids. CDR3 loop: CASSERRQGFYEQYF. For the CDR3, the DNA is TGTGCCAGCAGTGAAAGACGACAGGGGTTCTACGAGCAGTACTTC. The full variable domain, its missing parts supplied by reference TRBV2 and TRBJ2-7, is EPEVTQTPSHQVTQMGQEVILRCVPISNHLYFYWYRQILGQKVEFLVSFYNNEISEKSEIFDDQFSVERPDGSNFTLKIRSTKLEDSAMYFCASSERRQGFYEQYFGPGTRLTVT.

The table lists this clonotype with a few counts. The CDR3 loop is CASSPSPQISGNTIYF. The CDR3 DNA follows: TGTGCCAGCAGCCCCAGCCCACAGATCTCTGGAAACACCATATATTTT. V is TRBV7-6 and J is TRBJ1-3; D is ambiguous. Trimming stripped 5 bases from V and 0 bases from J, with 14 bases between. From germline, CDR1 is SGHVS and CDR2 FNYEAQ. CDR3 size: 16 residues.

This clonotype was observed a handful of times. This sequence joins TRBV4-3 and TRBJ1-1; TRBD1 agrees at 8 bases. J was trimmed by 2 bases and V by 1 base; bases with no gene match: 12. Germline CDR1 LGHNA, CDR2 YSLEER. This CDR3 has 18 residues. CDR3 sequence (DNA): TGCGCCAGCAGCCAAGTGCAGGGGGCGGTGGGACTCAACACTGAAGCTTTCTTT. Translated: CASSQVQGAVGLNTEAFF.

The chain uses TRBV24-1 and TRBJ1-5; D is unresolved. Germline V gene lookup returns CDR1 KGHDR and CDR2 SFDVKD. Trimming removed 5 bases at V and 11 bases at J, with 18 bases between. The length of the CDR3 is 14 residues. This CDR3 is CATSVGFTMVAQHF. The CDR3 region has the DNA TGTGCCACCAGTGTTGGGTTTACCATGGTGGCCCAGCATTTT.